The present entry profiles one TCR beta chain with its context. Its antigen is undetermined. Different DNA sequences within this sample yield the same CDR3. This record belongs to a study of T cell repertoires in ileal Crohn's disease. Across the study: The M6 sample came from neoterminal ileum during colonoscopy after surgery.

Documented time point: neoterminal ileum biopsy at postoperative endoscopy, about 6 months after surgery. Regarding the study as a whole: Clonality above 26.8% at surgery always came with endoscopic recurrence. Sorted CD8 T cells held more high-frequency clones than CD4.

Method: immunoSEQ multiplex PCR; TCRdb's copy keeps in-frame clones and lacks some. The top ten hold about 6.6% of the sample, which has approximately 10,000 clones, around 79% seen once. Trimming removed 5 bases at V and 10 bases at J, with 21 bases between. From germline, CDR1 is LNHDA and CDR2 SQIVND (reference sequence). The CDR3 totals 16 residues. This chain links TRBV19 with TRBJ1-6, with D maybe TRBD1 (6 bases). The material sequenced was ileal tissue. The clonotype was recovered from an adult with Crohn's disease. The CDR3 region has the DNA TGTGCCAGTAGTCCCTCCGGGGCAGGGGCGTACTCACCCCTCCACTTT. It specifies CASSPSGAGAYSPLHF.